This is a list of T cell receptor beta chains from one sample in a study of T cells in localized non-small cell lung cancer. Only in-frame clones appear in the TCRdb table, and some are missing; sequencing was by immunoSEQ multiplex PCR. The sample holds about 39,000 clones, about 85% seen once. The sample in question was PBMCs, obtained before any cancer treatment. These TCRs come from a woman aged 40-69 years with stage II squamous cell lung carcinoma. Each CDR3 is given with its conserved first and last residue.

TRBV6-5	TRBJ2-7	CASSYLAGRGEQYF
TRBV19	TRBJ1-4	CASKRQRGEKLFF
TRBV7-2	TRBJ1-1	CASSFYIQNTEAFF
TRBV5-8	TRBJ2-3	CASRVGQLSTDTQYF
TRBV28	TRBJ2-1	CASSFGGEQFF
TRBV7-8	TRBJ2-3	CASRQGRDSPTDTQYF
TRBV6-4	TRBJ1-2	CASSESFGYGYTF
TRBV7-6	TRBJ2-3	CASSTNRGEEGTQYF
TRBV5-1	TRBJ1-4	CASSLGLLGVDEKLFF
TRBV13	TRBJ2-3	CASSFRGGLADTQYF
TRBV2	TRBJ2-1	CASSENGLGNNEQFF
TRBV7-3	TRBJ1-2	CASSLIGATNYGYTF
TRBV14	TRBJ2-5	CASSKGRAQYF
TRBV28	TRBJ2-2	CASSFYWAGELFF
TRBV4-2	TRBJ1-1	CASRATGTEAFF
TRBV5-6	TRBJ2-1	CASSLDRVNNEQFF
TRBV7-6	TRBJ2-2	CASSSGTGVTGELFF
TRBV7-2	TRBJ2-7	CASSTLAGGPYEQYF
TRBV2	TRBJ1-5	CASTGGSSGNQPQHF
TRBV2	TRBJ2-1	CASSEAGQGVDNEQFF
TRBV5-8	TRBJ1-1	CASRGDRGRFPEAFF
TRBV7-9	TRBJ1-6	CASSLDGTGNSPLHF
TRBV19	TRBJ2-7	CASSSRGGGYEQYF
TRBV19	TRBJ2-7	CASSTRTDHPTYEQYF
TRBV19	TRBJ1-1	CASSNRAANTEAFF
TRBV7-2	TRBJ2-5	CASSSLGGVAATQYF
TRBV19	TRBJ1-5	CASSIVPGAIAQPQHF
TRBV14	TRBJ1-1	CASSPHRGARGKGTEAFF
TRBV19	TRBJ2-7	CASSMVAGVIEQYF
TRBV11-3	TRBJ1-1	CASSLEEVGTPDTEAFF
TRBV7-9	TRBJ2-7	CASSRGYEQYF
TRBV6-4	TRBJ1-2	CASSDEGSYTF
TRBV7-6	TRBJ2-7	CASSLEPGLAGSYEQYF
TRBV2	TRBJ1-2	CASSEVREGAIGYTF
TRBV5-8	TRBJ1-4	CASSKGTGQGYEKLFF
TRBV2	TRBJ2-3	CASSGLAGSTDTQYF
TRBV16	TRBJ2-7	CASKGGASVEQYF
TRBV19	TRBJ1-2	CASSMMRGPYGYTF
TRBV13	TRBJ2-2	CASSLDTGNTGELFF
TRBV10-3	TRBJ2-5	CAAGEGQETQYF
TRBV5-4	TRBJ2-3	CASSVRLAGETDTQYF